This TCR beta chain was captured in a study of T cells in Graves' hyperthyroidism and ophthalmopathy. General study points: A model of 13 V-J features distinguished ophthalmopathy from stable hyperthyroidism.

Authors of the study amplified TCR beta CDR3 regions from RNA transcripts. Initially, a first-round RT-PCR of the TCR CDR3 employed the HTBI primer set. TCRdb analysed the multiplex PCR reads with MiXCR anew, one entry per CDR3 protein. The data contain about 580,000 distinct CDR3 sequences, around 46% of them singletons. Germline loops: CDR1 ENHRY, CDR2 SYGVKD. This CDR3 comprises 11 residues. Ten or more counts support this clonotype. Its antigen is not identified. Being one base from a much bigger clone, this may be a read error. The receptor's source is a woman under 30 with Graves' hyperthyroidism. The chain couples TRBV10-3 to TRBJ2-7; D ambiguous. Sequenced sample: peripheral blood or thyroid tissue (not recorded which). The CDR3 region has the DNA TGTGCCGTCAGTGTAGAGACAGAGCAGTACTTC. As protein: CAVSVETEQYF.